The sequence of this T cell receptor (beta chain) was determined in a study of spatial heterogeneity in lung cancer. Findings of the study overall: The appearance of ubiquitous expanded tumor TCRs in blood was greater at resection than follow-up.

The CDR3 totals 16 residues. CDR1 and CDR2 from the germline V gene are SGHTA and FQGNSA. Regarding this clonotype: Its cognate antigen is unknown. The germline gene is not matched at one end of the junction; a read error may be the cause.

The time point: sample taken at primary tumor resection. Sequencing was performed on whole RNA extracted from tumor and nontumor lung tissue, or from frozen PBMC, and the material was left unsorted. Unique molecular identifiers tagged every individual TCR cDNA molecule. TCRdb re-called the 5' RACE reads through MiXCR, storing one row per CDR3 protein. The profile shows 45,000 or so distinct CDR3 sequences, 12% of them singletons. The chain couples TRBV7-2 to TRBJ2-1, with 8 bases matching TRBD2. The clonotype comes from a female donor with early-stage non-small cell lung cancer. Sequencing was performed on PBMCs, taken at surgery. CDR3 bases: TGTGCCAGCAGCTTCTCCCCGACTAGCGCATACAATGAGCAGTCCTTC. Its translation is CASSFSPTSAYNEQSF.